Below, one T cell receptor beta chain is given with its context. Its target is unknown. The read ends 3 residues early relative to the CDR3; the germline J gene fills the gap. The protocol was immunoSEQ multiplex PCR, while the TCRdb copy is restricted to in-frame clones and leaves out a portion. Its clone listing holds about 52,000 clones. This sample was taken from a study of Tregs in tolerant kidney transplant recipients. This CDR3 is 15 amino acids long. Trimming cost V 0 bases and J 4 bases; bases outside gene matches: 4. The germline V gene encodes CDR1 LNHDA and CDR2 SQIVND (reference sequence). Findings and limits, study-wide: Donor-specific Treg expansion exceeded global Treg expansion in tolerant patients, suggesting antigen drive. Few patients were studied, so findings need validation in larger groups. Some patients' samples used different primers over time, so nucleotide sequences weren't comparable.

Unstimulated Tregs (CD4+CD25+CD127-) and CD4+CD25- non-Tregs were sorted from PBMCs. The receptor was isolated from a human donor who received a combined kidney and bone marrow transplant. The source material was CD4+ T cells from blood, sampled before the transplant. The V and J genes are TRBV19 and TRBJ1-2, with TRBD1 matching over 8 bases. This CDR3 reads CASSIEGTGPYGYTF. CDR3 DNA, as far as it was read: TGTGCCAGTAGTATAGAGGGGACAGGCCCCTATGGC.